This entry concerns a single T cell receptor beta chain. Its antigen remains unidentified. The sample belongs to a study of cytomegalovirus exposure and HLA in healthy donors. Overall study results and limits: In a later analysis, TCR beta V- and J-gene trimming was associated with a missense DCLRE1C variant.

Germline trimming cut 4 bases from V and 13 bases from J; bases unmatched to any gene: 14. Germline V gene data show CDR1 as GTSNPN and CDR2 as SVGIG (reference sequence). The CDR3 is made up of 16 amino acids. The PCR employed 60 Vbeta primers together with 13 Jbeta primers. Libraries were prepared by immunoSEQ multiplex PCR; TCRdb keeps only in-frame clonotypes and omits some of them. The table shows about 130,000 clones, with about 74% occurring only once. The receptor's source is a woman between 50 and 59 years old in good health and CMV-seropositive. Sequenced: PBMCs. V usage is TRBV30 and J usage is TRBJ1-6; 12 positions agree with TRBD1. CDR3 nucleotide sequence: TGTGCCTGGACCGGTGAGGGGACAGGGGGCCGGCGGCCCCTCCACTTT. Translating gives CAWTGEGTGGRRPLHF.